This T cell receptor beta chain was retrieved from a study of tumor-infiltrating lymphocytes in oesophageal squamous cell carcinoma. TCRdb re-derived calls from the PCR reads in MiXCR, one entry per CDR3 protein. Of some 16,000 distinct CDR3 sequences listed, about 50% were seen once; the top ten hold roughly a quarter. This clonotype was observed a few times. The conserved closing phenylalanine or tryptophan is absent in this CDR3, likely reflecting a read error. It is unclear where the CDR3 begins or ends on the DNA, so no DNA is shown, and the CDR3 is as TCRdb lists it. The CDR3 has 16 amino acids, counting both end residues.

The material sequenced was esophageal tumor tissue. The origin of this receptor is a male donor with esophageal squamous cell carcinoma. The genes are TRBV7-5 and TRBJ2-3; TRBD2, the D gene given by the table, was not confirmed from the DNA. TRBV7-5 is shown as a pseudogene. The CDR3: CISVPEAYRLAGGLGT.